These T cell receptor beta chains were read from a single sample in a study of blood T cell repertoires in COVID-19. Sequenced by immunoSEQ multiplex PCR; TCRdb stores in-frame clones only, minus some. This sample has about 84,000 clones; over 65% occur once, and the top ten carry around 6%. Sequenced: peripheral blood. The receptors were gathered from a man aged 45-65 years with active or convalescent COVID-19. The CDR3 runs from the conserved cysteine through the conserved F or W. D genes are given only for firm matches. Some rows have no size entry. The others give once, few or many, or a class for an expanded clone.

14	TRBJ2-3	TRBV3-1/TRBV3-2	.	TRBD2	CASSQGGGADTQYF	TGTGCCAGCAGCCAAGGCGGGGGGGCGGATACGCAGTATTTT
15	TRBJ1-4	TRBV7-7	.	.	CASSAQGPVGEKLFF	TGTGCTAGCAGCGCCCAGGGTCCAGTAGGTGAAAAACTGTTTTTT
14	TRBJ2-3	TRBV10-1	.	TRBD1	CAISDRGLPDTQYF	TGCGCCATCTCGGACAGGGGGCTTCCAGATACGCAGTATTTT
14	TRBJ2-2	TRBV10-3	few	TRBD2	CAIRRSGESGELFF	TGTGCCATCAGACGTAGCGGGGAGTCCGGGGAGCTGTTTTTT
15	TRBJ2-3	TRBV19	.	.	CASSIQQGGTDTQYF	TGTGCCAGTAGTATCCAACAGGGTGGGACAGATACGCAGTATTTT
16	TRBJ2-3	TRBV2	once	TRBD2	CASSDRAGGNTDTQYF	TGTGCCAGCAGTGATCGAGCGGGGGGTAACACAGATACGCAGTATTTT
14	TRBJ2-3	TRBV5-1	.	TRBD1	CASTGQGYTDTQYF	TGCGCCAGCACAGGACAGGGCTACACAGATACGCAGTATTTT
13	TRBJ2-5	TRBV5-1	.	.	CASSFEGEETQYF	TGCGCCAGCAGCTTCGAGGGTGAGGAGACCCAGTACTTC
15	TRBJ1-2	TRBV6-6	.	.	CASSPPPRAGHGYTF	TGTGCCAGCAGCCCTCCGCCGAGGGCTGGGCATGGCTACACCTTC
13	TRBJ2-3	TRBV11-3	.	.	CASSLGPGDTQYF	TGTGCCAGCAGTTTAGGGCCAGGAGATACGCAGTATTTT
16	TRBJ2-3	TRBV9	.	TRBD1	CASSVATGSIGDTQYF	TGTGCCAGCAGCGTAGCGACAGGGTCAATCGGGGATACGCAGTATTTT
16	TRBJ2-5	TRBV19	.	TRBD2	CASSKLLAGGAETQYF	TGTGCCAGTAGTAAACTACTAGCGGGGGGGGCTGAGACCCAGTACTTC
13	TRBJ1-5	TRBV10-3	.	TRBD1	CAITKDRNQPQHF	TGTGCCATCACCAAGGACAGGAATCAGCCCCAGCATTTT
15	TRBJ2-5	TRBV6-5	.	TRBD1	CASSNNQGAGETQYF	TGTGCCAGCAGTAACAACCAGGGGGCAGGTGAGACCCAGTACTTC
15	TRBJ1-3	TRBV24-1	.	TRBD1	CATSPDRVKVNTIYF	TGTGCCACCAGTCCTGACAGGGTTAAGGTGAACACCATATATTTT
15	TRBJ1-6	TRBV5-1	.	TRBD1	CASTRGTGGDSPLHF	TGCGCCAGCACGAGGGGGACAGGGGGCGATTCACCCCTCCACTTT
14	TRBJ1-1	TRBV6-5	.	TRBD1	CASSDRGWDTEAFF	TGTGCCAGCAGCGACAGGGGGTGGGACACTGAAGCTTTCTTT
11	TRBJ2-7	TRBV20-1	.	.	CSAEGGYEQYF	TGCAGTGCAGAAGGGGGTTACGAGCAGTACTTC